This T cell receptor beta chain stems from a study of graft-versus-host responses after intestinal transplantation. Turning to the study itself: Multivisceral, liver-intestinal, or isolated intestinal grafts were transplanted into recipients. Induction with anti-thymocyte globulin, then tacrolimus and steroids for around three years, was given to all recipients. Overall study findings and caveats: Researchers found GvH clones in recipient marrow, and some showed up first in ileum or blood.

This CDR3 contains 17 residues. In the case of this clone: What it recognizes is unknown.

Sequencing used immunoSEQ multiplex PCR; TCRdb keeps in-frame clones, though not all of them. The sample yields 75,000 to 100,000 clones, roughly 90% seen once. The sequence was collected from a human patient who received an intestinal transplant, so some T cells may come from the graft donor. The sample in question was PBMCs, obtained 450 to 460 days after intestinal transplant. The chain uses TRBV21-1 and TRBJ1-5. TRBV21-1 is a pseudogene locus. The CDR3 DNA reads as TGTGCCAGCAGCAAGAGTCGGGGCCCCGGGGGCAATCAGCCCCAGCATTTT. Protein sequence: CASSKSRGPGGNQPQHF.